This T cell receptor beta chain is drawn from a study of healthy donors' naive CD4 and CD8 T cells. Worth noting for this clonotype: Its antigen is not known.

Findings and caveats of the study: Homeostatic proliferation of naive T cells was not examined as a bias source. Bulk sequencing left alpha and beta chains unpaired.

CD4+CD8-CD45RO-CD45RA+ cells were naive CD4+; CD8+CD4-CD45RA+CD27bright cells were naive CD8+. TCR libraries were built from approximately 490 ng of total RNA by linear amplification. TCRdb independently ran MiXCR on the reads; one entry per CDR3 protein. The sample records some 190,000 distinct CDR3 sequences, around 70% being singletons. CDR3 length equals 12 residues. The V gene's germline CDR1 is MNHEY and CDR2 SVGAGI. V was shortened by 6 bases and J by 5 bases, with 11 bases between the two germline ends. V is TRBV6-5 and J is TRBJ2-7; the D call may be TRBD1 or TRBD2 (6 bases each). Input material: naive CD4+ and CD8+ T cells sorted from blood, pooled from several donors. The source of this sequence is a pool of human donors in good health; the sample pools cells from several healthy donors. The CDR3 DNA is TGTGCCAGCAGGGAGGGGGTGGACGAGCAGTACTTC. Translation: CASREGVDEQYF.